Shown below are 14 T cell receptor beta chains from a single sample sequenced in a study of human T cells and chemical hapten exposure. During construction of the library, unique molecular identifiers were attached to individual cDNA molecules for quantitative, reproducible TCR counting. TCRdb itself ran the reads through MiXCR, one entry per CDR3 protein. Among around 120,000 distinct CDR3 sequences, less than 10% were seen once, and the ten largest hold 1.4%. Unfractionated whole blood yielded the extracted total RNA. Input material: whole blood. These receptors all stem from a human donor in good health. Some clones in this sample may be carry-over from other donors' samples.

This clonotype came up a few times. In DNA, the CDR3 is TGTGCCAGCAGCGTAAAAGACAATGAGCAGTTCTTC. It specifies CASSVKDNEQFF. The V call is TRBV9, the J call TRBJ2-1; no firm D call. The germline V gene has CDR1 SGDLS and CDR2 YYNGEE. This CDR3 is built from 12 residues. The V end was cut by 1 base, the J end by 5 bases, with 4 bases between.

The table lists this clonotype with a few counts. The V and J genes are TRBV11-2 and TRBJ2-7; 10 nucleotides line up with TRBD1. J lost 5 bases, V lost 7 bases, and 11 bases had no gene match. The CDR3 totals 15 residues. Germline lookup yields CDR1 SGHAT and CDR2 FQNNGV. The CDR3 here is CASTSLRDRGDEQYF. The CDR3 DNA reads as TGTGCCAGCACTTCGCTTAGGGACAGGGGCGACGAGCAGTACTTC.

CDR3 DNA: TGCAGTGCCCCGACAGGGGGATTGGATACGCAGTATTTT. Protein: CSAPTGGLDTQYF. V usage is TRBV20-1 and J usage is TRBJ2-3; TRBD1 aligns across 9 bases. CDR1 DFQATT and CDR2 SNEGSKA come from the germline V gene (reference sequence). The CDR3 runs 13 residues. V shed 6 bases, J shed 6 bases, and the junction held 7 bases outside the gene matches.

J is TRBJ2-1 and V is TRBV7-9; TRBD2 matches 7 bases. Germline V gene lookup returns CDR1 SEHNR and CDR2 FQNEAQ (reference sequence). This CDR3 is 14 amino acids long. V was clipped by 6 bases and J by 4 bases; unmatched bases: 6. The CDR3 spells CASRGAGYYNEQFF. In DNA, the CDR3 is TGTGCCAGCAGGGGAGCGGGGTATTACAATGAGCAGTTCTTC.

This clonotype was observed many times. The J gene is TRBJ1-1, the V gene TRBV29-1, with D uncertain. V was pared by 5 bases and J by 0 bases, with 10 bases between. Germline loops: CDR1 SQVTM, CDR2 ANQGSEA. The CDR3 loop spans 13 amino acids. The CDR3 sequence: CSVKPRLNTEAFF. CDR3 nucleotide sequence: TGCAGCGTTAAGCCCAGGCTGAACACTGAAGCTTTCTTT.

The chain is built from TRBV6-1 and TRBJ2-1; 10 nucleotides align to TRBD2. The V gene end was trimmed by 6 bases and the J gene end by 1 base; junction bases not matched to a gene: 3. The CDR3 is 15 residues long. Germline V CDR1 and CDR2: MNHNS, SASEGT. The CDR3 DNA sequence: TGTGCCAGCAGACAGCGGGAGGGTTCCTACAATGAGCAGTTCTTC. Translation gives CASRQREGSYNEQFF.

This clonotype was seen a few times. This chain joins TRBV20-1 and TRBJ2-1; TRBD1 might be the D (5 bases). CDR1 is DFQATT, CDR2 SNEGSKA, per germline (reference sequence). The CDR3 totals 11 residues. V shed 4 bases and J shed 9 bases, with 10 bases lying between them. CDR3 sequence (DNA): TGCAGTGCTATCAGGGTAACTGAGCAGTTCTTC. Encoded protein: CSAIRVTEQFF.

CDR3 in DNA: TGCGCCAGCAGCCCCTCCCCGGGACTAGCGGGAGGCAATGAGCAGTTCTTC. This sequence encodes CASSPSPGLAGGNEQFF. The chain recombines TRBV5-1 with TRBJ2-1, with 15 positions matching TRBD2. Germline V gives CDR1 SGHRS, CDR2 YFSETQ. The length of the CDR3 is 17 residues. Trimming cost V 4 bases and J 6 bases; bases outside gene matches: 8.

The chain carries TRBV27 and TRBJ2-7; 7 nucleotides line up with TRBD2. The junction had 11 bases not matched to a gene; V was cut back by 7 bases and J by 2 bases. The length of the CDR3 is 15 residues. Germline V gene data show CDR1 as MNHEY and CDR2 as SMNVEV (reference sequence). CDR3 coding DNA: TGTGCCAGCAACCTAAGGGCTAGCGGAACCTACGAGCAGTACTTC. Translating gives CASNLRASGTYEQYF.

The chain joins TRBV6-5 to TRBJ2-5; 13 nucleotides align to TRBD2. The CDR3 has 16 amino acids. Germline V gives CDR1 MNHEY, CDR2 SVGAGI. After removal of 6 bases from V and 1 base from J, the junction contained 5 bases not matched to a gene. The CDR3 reads CASSSGLAGIQETQYF. The DNA for the CDR3 is TGTGCCAGCAGCTCGGGACTAGCGGGGATCCAAGAGACCCAGTACTTC.

This clonotype appeared a few times. The CDR3 is CASSIQGTGTYGYTF. The CDR3 region has the DNA TGTGCCAGTAGTATACAAGGGACAGGGACCTATGGCTACACCTTC. The chain has TRBV19 and TRBJ1-2; 9 bases agree with TRBD1. Germline CDR1 is LNHDA and CDR2 is SQIVND (reference sequence). This CDR3 has 15 amino acids. V was clipped by 2 bases and J by 4 bases; unmatched bases: 5.

This clonotype appeared many times. The CDR3 region is CASSWWGQNIQYF. CDR3 coding DNA: TGTGCCAGCAGCTGGTGGGGGCAAAACATTCAGTACTTC. The chain combines TRBV7-2 with TRBJ2-4, with D possibly matching TRBD1 (6 bases). The ends were cut back, 4 bases at V and 5 bases at J, with 9 bases in the middle. There are 13 residues in the CDR3. Germline-derived CDR1 and CDR2 are SGHTA and FQGNSA.

This clonotype appeared many times. The rearrangement links TRBV27 to TRBJ1-1, with a tentative D call TRBD1 (5 bases). The CDR3 contains 14 residues. The ends were cut back, 5 bases at V and 8 bases at J, with 18 bases in the middle. Germline V gene sequence: CDR1 MNHEY, CDR2 SMNVEV (reference sequence). In DNA form, the CDR3 reads TGTGCCAGCAGTACAGGAGTGGTGGGCAAAGAAGCTTTCTTT. Encoded protein: CASSTGVVGKEAFF.

This sequence joins TRBV12-3 or TRBV12-4 and TRBJ2-3; no reliable D call. The V end lost 6 bases, the J end lost 0 bases, and 10 bases lay between the germline ends. The CDR3 is made up of 14 amino acids. The CDR3: CASSWSRSTDTQYF. CDR3 in DNA: TGTGCCAGCAGCTGGAGCAGAAGCACAGATACGCAGTATTTT.